This T cell receptor beta chain was captured by sequencing in a study of vaccination and CD4 T cells after COVID-19. Study summary: The authors used overlapping spike peptides from SARS-CoV-2, HCoV-NL63, HCoV-OC43 and HCoV-229E to stimulate cells.

Researchers used the Oncomine TCR Beta short-read assay to sequence DNA from cultured CD4+ T cells. From cultured CD4+ T cells, genomic DNA was extracted. TCRdb re-called the PCR reads with MiXCR, one entry per CDR3 protein. The sample contains 5,500 to 7,000 distinct CDR3 sequences, just under 35% of which appear only once. The CDR3 runs 15 residues. Germline CDR1 is SGHDT and CDR2 is YYEEEE. V lost 4 bases to trimming and J lost 0 bases, with 8 bases between them. Sample treatment: approximately nine-day PBMC culture with coronavirus spike peptide pools or control peptides (ViraFEST assay). Gathering of the CD4+ T cells, from the unexposed donor, took place before the COVID-19 pandemic (2011-2018). Concerning this clonotype itself: The antigen is undetermined.

The sequenced sample was CD4+ T cells from blood, cultured in vitro. The chain joins TRBV5-6 to TRBJ2-6; D is uncertain. The sequence was obtained from a human donor in good health. In DNA form, the CDR3 reads TGTGCCAGCAGCGCCTCATTCTCTGGGGCCAACGTCCTGACTTTC. This sequence encodes CASSASFSGANVLTF.